These 9 T cell receptor beta chains came from one sample sequenced in a study of blood T cell repertoires in COVID-19. Some clones are missing from TCRdb's copy, which holds only in-frame ones; the method was immunoSEQ multiplex PCR. The sample lists tens of thousands of clones, about 74% seen once, with 3.5% to 4% in the top ten. What was sequenced was peripheral blood. Every receptor here comes from a man between 65 and 80 years old with COVID-19, enrolled during active disease.

The V call is TRBV12-3 or TRBV12-4, the J call TRBJ2-7, with 10 bases fitting TRBD1. With V trimmed by 6 bases and J by 9 bases, 5 bases remained unmatched. This CDR3 has 12 residues. Here the CDR3 reads CASSPDRGGQYF. DNA of the CDR3: TGTGCCAGCAGCCCGGACAGGGGGGGGCAGTACTTC.

This clone was seen only once. The V call is TRBV30, the J call TRBJ2-3; the match to TRBD2 covers 7 bases. The CDR3 loop spans 12 amino acids. V dropped 6 bases and J dropped 4; count of bases not matched to a gene: 4. Germline V lookup: CDR1 GTSNPN, CDR2 SVGIG (reference sequence). The CDR3 nucleotides read TGTGCCTGTCAACGGGAGGCAGATACGCAGTATTTT. The encoded protein is CACQREADTQYF.

The V gene is TRBV9, the J gene TRBJ2-1; D remains unclear. This CDR3 region has 15 residues. The V and J ends lost 0 bases and 2 bases respectively, with 9 bases between them. Looked up from germline, CDR1 is SGDLS and CDR2 is YYNGEE. Here the CDR3 reads CASSVATTTYNEQFF. CDR3 nucleotides: TGTGCCAGCAGCGTAGCTACAACTACCTACAATGAGCAGTTCTTC.

The chain is built from TRBV28 and TRBJ1-5; 9 bases match TRBD1. Germline lookup yields CDR1 MDHEN and CDR2 SYDVKM. V lost 2 bases and J lost 3; bases outside the gene matches: 5. This CDR3 has 16 amino acids. CDR3 protein: CASSLPGQGYNQPQHF. CDR3 DNA: TGTGCCAGCAGTTTACCGGGACAGGGCTACAATCAGCCCCAGCATTTT.

The chain combines TRBV28 with TRBJ2-7, with 9 bases identical to TRBD2. The CDR3 runs to 13 residues. The V and J ends lost 8 bases and 9 bases, in that order; junction bases with no gene match: 11. The germline V gene has CDR1 MDHEN and CDR2 SYDVKM. Here the CDR3 DNA reads TGTGCCAGCCGGCTAGCGGGGCAGGTAGGGCAGTACTTC. This sequence encodes CASRLAGQVGQYF.

V usage is TRBV6-1 and J usage is TRBJ2-5; D may be TRBD1 (5 bases). Trimming removed 4 bases from V and 1 base from J, with 16 bases in between. Germline lookup yields CDR1 MNHNS and CDR2 SASEGT. The CDR3 is 16 amino acids. In nucleotides, the CDR3 is TGTGCCAGCAGTGGGGGCGGACCGCTGCCCCAAGAGACCCAGTACTTC. Encoded protein: CASSGGGPLPQETQYF.

The rearrangement joins TRBV20-1 to TRBJ1-1, with 11 positions matching TRBD1. There are 15 residues in the CDR3. Losses at the gene ends were 3 bases for V and 7 bases for J; bases not matched to a gene: 10. Germline CDR1 and CDR2: DFQATT and SNEGSKA (reference sequence). DNA of the CDR3: TGCAGTGCTAGTGCCGTGGACAGGGGGCTTGTTGAAGCTTTCTTT. Its translation is CSASAVDRGLVEAFF.

The rearrangement uses TRBV7-8 and TRBJ2-3, with D possibly matching TRBD2 (6 bases). The CDR3 sequence is 16 residues long. Per germline, CDR1 SGHVS and CDR2 FQNEAQ. The germline V and J ends were trimmed by 2 bases and 7 bases, with 19 bases remaining between them. CDR3 region: CASSLRSRDLRYTQYF. For the CDR3, the DNA is TGTGCCAGCAGCTTAAGGTCCAGGGACTTACGGTATACGCAGTATTTT.

The gene calls are TRBV6-5 and TRBJ2-3, with TRBD2 matching 10 bases. V was pared by 0 bases and J by 6 bases, with 3 bases of the junction left unmatched. In germline, CDR1 is MNHEY, CDR2 SVGAGI. The CDR3 loop spans 15 amino acids. CDR3 protein: CASSYSSGGSDTQYF. For the CDR3, the DNA is TGTGCCAGCAGTTACTCTAGCGGGGGGAGCGATACGCAGTATTTT.